The next 4 T cell receptor beta chains were all read from a single sample in a study of control samples from healthy donors and cancer patients. Generated by immunoSEQ multiplex PCR, the TCRdb table keeps only in-frame clones and is missing some. The sample carries approximately 150,000 clones, 91% recorded once. Material for sequencing was blood. These receptors were taken from a man between 18 and 29 years old in good health.

The V and J genes are TRBV13 and TRBJ2-1, with a possible D match to TRBD2 (6 bases). The germline gives CDR1 PRHDT, CDR2 FYEKMQ (reference sequence). V lost 3 bases and J lost 3, with 12 bases in between. The CDR3 is 15 residues long. CDR3 residues: CASSFRAGGYNEQFF. CDR3 coding DNA: TGTGCCAGCAGCTTTAGAGCGGGTGGCTACAATGAGCAGTTCTTC.

J is TRBJ2-7 and V is TRBV11-1; weak D call: TRBD1 (6 bases). The germline gives CDR1 SGHAT, CDR2 FQDESV (reference sequence). Trimming took 6 bases from V and 3 from J, leaving 18 bases between them. CDR3 size: 15 residues. CDR3 bases: TGTGCCAGCAGTTCCCAGGGGTCGTCCTTCTACGAGCAGTACTTC. It yields the protein CASSSQGSSFYEQYF.

V gene TRBV12-1 combines with J gene TRBJ1-4; the tabulated D call, TRBD1, remains unverified against the DNA. TRBV12-1 is tagged as a pseudogene. CDR3 size: 19 residues. The CDR3 loop is CASSSASSRSGGKVEKLFF. CDR3 bases: TGTGCCAGCAGCTCTGCTTCATCCCGATCAGGGGGGAAAGTTGAAAAACTGTTTTTT.

V usage is TRBV9 and J usage is TRBJ2-3; D is perhaps TRBD1 or TRBD2 (5 bases each). Looked up from germline, CDR1 is SGDLS and CDR2 is YYNGEE. This CDR3 is 16 amino acids long. Trimming pared 0 bases from V and 3 bases from J, leaving 14 bases between. The CDR3 sequence: CASSVGVGVRTDTQYF. CDR3 DNA sequence: TGTGCCAGCAGCGTAGGTGTGGGGGTACGGACAGATACGCAGTATTTT.